Listed below are T cell receptor beta chains from one sample, sequenced in a study of OX40 agonist ivuxolimab in advanced cancers. Assay used: immunoSEQ multiplex PCR; TCRdb lists only in-frame clones, some missing. In the table there are about 60,000 clones, approximately 89% of which are singletons. Sequenced material: CD4+ or CD8+ T cells sorted from blood, taken in a trial of the OX40 agonist ivuxolimab. The receptors come from an adult with an advanced solid tumor such as melanoma, head and neck, liver or kidney cancer. The CDR3 runs from the conserved cysteine through the conserved F or W. The D gene is left open where the match is weak. Part of the rows lack a size; the others show once, few, many or a class for expanded clones.

J: TRBJ2-7; D: -; V: TRBV5-1; size: -; DNA: TGCGCCAGCAGCTTGGTGGGGCGGGAGCAGTACTTC; CDR3: CASSLVGREQYF
J: TRBJ2-7; D: -; V: TRBV10-3; size: -; DNA: TGTGCCATCGGCTTGGGGGAGGAGCAGTACTTC; CDR3: CAIGLGEEQYF
J: TRBJ1-2; D: -; V: TRBV25-1; size: few; DNA: TGTGCCAGCAGTGAATACGCTAATGGCTATGGCTACACCTTC; CDR3: CASSEYANGYGYTF
J: TRBJ2-1; D: TRBD2; V: TRBV29-1; size: -; DNA: TGCAGCGTTGATACTAGCGGCTCCTACAATGAGCAGTTCTTC; CDR3: CSVDTSGSYNEQFF
J: TRBJ2-1; D: -; V: TRBV7-2; size: few; DNA: TGTGCCAGCAGCCCGGGGGTACTGGAGATCACGACTAATTCTCCGTTCTTC; CDR3: CASSPGVLEITTNSPFF
J: TRBJ2-6; D: TRBD1; V: TRBV30; size: -; DNA: TGTGCCTGGAGCCGGGACAGGGTACCCTCTGGGGCCAACGTCCTGACTTTC; CDR3: CAWSRDRVPSGANVLTF
J: TRBJ1-1; D: TRBD1; V: TRBV5-6; size: -; DNA: TGTGCCAGCAGCAAGTTCCGACAGGGAACGAACACTGAAGCTTTCTTT; CDR3: CASSKFRQGTNTEAFF
J: TRBJ2-1; D: TRBD1; V: TRBV29-1; size: -; DNA: TGCAGCGTTGATAGCCAGGGGGCTTTTTACAATGAGCAGTTCTTC; CDR3: CSVDSQGAFYNEQFF
J: TRBJ2-3; D: TRBD2; V: TRBV10-2; size: -; DNA: TGCGCCAGCAGTCAGGGACTAGCGGGAGGGTTAGATACGCAGTATTTT; CDR3: CASSQGLAGGLDTQYF
J: TRBJ2-7; D: -; V: TRBV7-9; size: few; DNA: TGTGCCAGCAGCCGGTGGGGCTACGAGCAGTACTTC; CDR3: CASSRWGYEQYF
J: TRBJ2-2; D: -; V: TRBV5-1; size: -; DNA: TGCGCCAGCAGTTCCGGACTATTCGACACCGGGGAGCTGTTTTTT; CDR3: CASSSGLFDTGELFF
J: TRBJ1-2; D: -; V: TRBV18; size: -; DNA: TGTGCCAGCTCAACGACAGCTTTCTATGGCTACACCTTC; CDR3: CASSTTAFYGYTF
J: TRBJ1-2; D: TRBD1; V: TRBV25-1; size: -; DNA: TGTGCCAGCAGCCCCCAGGACAGGACCTATGGCTACACCTTC; CDR3: CASSPQDRTYGYTF
J: TRBJ2-1; D: -; V: TRBV11-2; size: -; DNA: TGTGCCAGCAGTCTTGAGAGCTCCTACAATGAGCAGTTCTTC; CDR3: CASSLESSYNEQFF
J: TRBJ2-7; D: -; V: TRBV7-8; size: -; DNA: TGTGCCAGCAGCTTAGGCACCCCGGGACGGACTTACGAGCAGTACTTC; CDR3: CASSLGTPGRTYEQYF
J: TRBJ2-7; D: -; V: TRBV9; size: once; DNA: TGTGCCAGCAGCGTAGACCACAGCTCCTACGAGCAGTACTTC; CDR3: CASSVDHSSYEQYF
J: TRBJ2-1; D: -; V: TRBV4-3; size: -; DNA: TGCGCCAGCAGCCAAGAGCTAGGGTCCCAGTTATACAATGAGCAGTTCTTC; CDR3: CASSQELGSQLYNEQFF
J: TRBJ2-1; D: -; V: TRBV10-3; size: few; DNA: TGTGCCATCAGTGAGCCTGAACAGGTCAATGAGCAGTTCTTC; CDR3: CAISEPEQVNEQFF
J: TRBJ1-2; D: TRBD1; V: TRBV18; size: -; DNA: TGTGCCAGCTCACCAGGACAGGGCGGCTATGGCTACACCTTC; CDR3: CASSPGQGGYGYTF
J: TRBJ1-2; D: -; V: TRBV25-1; size: -; DNA: TGTGCCAGCAGTGCCGATCATCTCGGGTCGCACTATGGCTACACCTTC; CDR3: CASSADHLGSHYGYTF
J: TRBJ2-3; D: -; V: TRBV21-1; size: -; DNA: TGTGCCAGCAGCTGGAGGGCCCCGGAGCGAGATACGCAGTATTTT; CDR3: CASSWRAPERDTQYF
J: TRBJ2-7; D: -; V: TRBV11-2; size: -; DNA: TGTGCCAGCAGCTCAGTCTACGTGCAGTACTTC; CDR3: CASSSVYVQYF
J: TRBJ2-6; D: -; V: TRBV27; size: once; DNA: TGTGCCAGCGTTGGAGCAGGGACCGGGGCCAACGTCCTGACTTTC; CDR3: CASVGAGTGANVLTF
J: TRBJ2-2; D: -; V: TRBV30; size: -; DNA: TGTGCCTCACGGGGCAGCACCGGGGAGCTGTTTTTT; CDR3: CASRGSTGELFF
J: TRBJ2-1; D: TRBD2; V: TRBV10-3; size: once; DNA: TGTGCCATCAGTGAAGGAGCGGGAGGGTCCACTACCTACAATGAGCAGTTCTTC; CDR3: CAISEGAGGSTTYNEQFF
J: TRBJ2-2; D: TRBD2; V: TRBV7-2; size: -; DNA: TGTGCCAGCAGCTTAGTTGGTGCGGGAGCCGGGGCCGGGGAGCTGTTTTTT; CDR3: CASSLVGAGAGAGELFF